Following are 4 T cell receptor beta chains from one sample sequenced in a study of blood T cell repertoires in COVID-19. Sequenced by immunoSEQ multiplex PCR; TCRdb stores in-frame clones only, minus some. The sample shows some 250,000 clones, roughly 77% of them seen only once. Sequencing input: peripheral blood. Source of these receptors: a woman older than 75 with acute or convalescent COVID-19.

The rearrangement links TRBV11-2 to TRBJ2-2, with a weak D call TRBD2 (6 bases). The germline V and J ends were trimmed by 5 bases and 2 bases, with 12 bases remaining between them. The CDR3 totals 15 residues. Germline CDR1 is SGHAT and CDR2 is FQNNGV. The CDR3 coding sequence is TGTGCCAGCAGCCCCCGGGACTTTAACACCGGGGAGCTGTTTTTT. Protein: CASSPRDFNTGELFF.

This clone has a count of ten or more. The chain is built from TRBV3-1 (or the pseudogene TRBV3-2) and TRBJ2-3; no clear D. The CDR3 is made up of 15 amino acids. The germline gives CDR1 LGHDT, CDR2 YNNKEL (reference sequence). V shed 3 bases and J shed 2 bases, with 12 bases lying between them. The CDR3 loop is CASSQGLVYTDTQYF. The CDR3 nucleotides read TGTGCCAGCAGCCAGGGCCTGGTTTACACAGATACGCAGTATTTT.

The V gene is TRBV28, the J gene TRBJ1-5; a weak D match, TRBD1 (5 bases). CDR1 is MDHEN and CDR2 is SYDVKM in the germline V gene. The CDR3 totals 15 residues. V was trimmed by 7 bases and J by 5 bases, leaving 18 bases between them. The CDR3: CASNPVQGNHQPQHF. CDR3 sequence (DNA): TGTGCCAGCAACCCCGTTCAGGGAAACCATCAGCCCCAGCATTTT.

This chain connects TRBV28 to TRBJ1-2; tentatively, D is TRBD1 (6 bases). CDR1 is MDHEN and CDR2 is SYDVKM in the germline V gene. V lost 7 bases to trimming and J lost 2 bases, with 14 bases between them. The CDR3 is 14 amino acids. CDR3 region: CASIPGGRNYGYTF. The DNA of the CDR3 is TGTGCCAGCATCCCGGGGGGCCGAAACTATGGCTACACCTTC.